This T cell receptor beta chain is drawn from a study of blood T cell repertoires in COVID-19 (dated by TCRdb to between 2020 and 2021). Regarding the research as a whole: The collaborator samples originated in the United States, Italy and Spain and spanned the acute and convalescent phases of COVID-19. The prospective study material was composed of cDNA or gDNA derived from T cells, B-cell-depleted T cells, or PBMCs. Deeply sampled blood TCRbeta repertoires from subjects exposed to, actively infected with, or recovered from COVID-19 were included in the dataset. The repertoires were made available in a free public database intended to serve as a resource for research on the immune response to SARS-CoV-2. Samples were obtained from the ongoing ImmuneRACE study (first 160 participants) and from about 1,300 subjects provided by 6 global collaborators. A de-identified subject ID, COVID-19 status, age in years and sex were almost always included in the sample metadata. HLA class I and class II types, where available, came from metadata supplied by the sample provider rather than from assay-based typing.

The immunoSEQ Assay, a bias-controlled multiplex PCR, was used to amplify TCRbeta CDR3 regions from genomic DNA. In the authors' own workflow: Within the assay, amplification of reference gene primers was used to estimate how many nucleated cells each sample contained. To quantify the absolute abundance of each unique TCRbeta CDR3 rearrangement, sequence reads were collapsed and filtered. For each sample, productive Simpson clonality was calculated as the square root of Simpson's diversity index over productive rearrangements. The immuneACCESS repertoire file appears here via TCRdb, limited to in-frame rearrangements. These files lack a portion of the clones; in checked studies, under half of the deficit traces to unresolved V genes, and the cause of the others is not known. V, J and clone size reflect that table, while D and trimming were determined from the DNA. For this sample there are under 250,000 clones; about 86% appear just once. The ten largest clones capture roughly 8.6% of the sample.

Worth noting for this clone: Its antigen is still unknown. No qualities accompany the bases; no much larger clone lies one base away.

The collaborating institutions used their own protocols to collect whole blood in K2EDTA tubes. For TCRbeta analysis, collaborators shipped samples in one of three forms: frozen whole blood, isolated PBMCs, or DNA extracted from either of those sample types. On the study overall, not on this receptor specifically: The quantity of clinical and demographic metadata differed by source and by participant and was supplied without curation.

CDR1 and CDR2, looked up from the germline V gene (reference sequence), are SGHNT and YYREEE. Clipping removes 4 bases from V and 6 bases from J, with 13 as the unmatched junction base count. There are 17 amino acids in the CDR3, from cysteine to phenylalanine inclusive. The entry retains the CDR3 DNA only, 51 bases that are in frame from base 1. The receptor was isolated from a middle-aged man with active or convalescent COVID-19. The source material was peripheral blood. The chain is assembled from TRBV5-4 and TRBJ1-2; 12 of the junction bases match TRBD1. Here the CDR3 is given as CASSPGTGGTWLDGYTF. The DNA sequence is TGTGCCAGCAGCCCCGGGACAGGGGGCACCTGGTTGGATGGCTACACCTTC.